This note documents a single T cell receptor delta chain sequence. No antigen is known for it. Sequences come from RNA converted to cDNA by reverse transcription. The CDR3 regions were amplified by multiplex PCR from V-gene primers to a constant-region primer. TCRdb re-processed the multiplex PCR reads via CATT. In the table there are roughly 50,000 delta-chain clones, 15% to 20% of which are singletons. The sample is drawn from a study of Vδ1+ human thymocytes. Vdelta1+ thymocyte sorts reached between 98% and 99.6% purity. This CDR3 is 24 amino acids long. With V trimmed by 0 bases and J by 2 bases, 27 bases remained unmatched. Germline loops: CDR1 TSWWSYY, CDR2 QGS. Study-level results: In the thymus, TRG and TRD repertoires looked highly polyclonal with Gaussian CDR3 lengths. Bulk repertoire data may be misinterpreted because of unexpected Vdelta2 sequences.

The chain employs TRDV1 and TRDJ1, with 10 positions matching TRDD3. The sample comprised Vdelta1+ gamma-delta thymocytes from the thymus. Subset of the sample: FACS-sorted CD3+ TCRalphabeta- TCRVdelta1+ TCRVdelta2- thymocytes. This clonotype was obtained from a boy under two years old who had congenital heart surgery. The CDR3 here is CALGELVPFWGIGGLTPKTDKLIF. As DNA, the CDR3 is TGTGCTCTTGGGGAACTAGTCCCCTTCTGGGGGATAGGGGGTCTCACACCAAAGACCGATAAACTCATCTTT.